This T cell receptor (beta chain) is from a study of blood T cells in healthy people across ages (dated by TCRdb to the mid-2010s). Background on the whole study: In model experiments, template switching captured roughly one uniquely barcoded TCR beta cDNA molecule for every two T cells. Using deep sequencing normalized with unique cDNA molecular identifiers, the study measured how TCR beta repertoire diversity changes with age. Four age groups were formed from the donors: young (average 16 years), middle-aged (roughly 38), aged (roughly 59) and long-lived (about 80). To avoid experimental bias, donors of different ages were distributed randomly across sequencing lanes. For two donors (one aged 18 to 29 and one aged 80 or older), the study analyzed two additional independent replicas of 1 million unique cDNA reads from the same blood draw.

Worth noting for this clonotype: There is no known antigen for this receptor. No quality values exist for individual bases; no much larger clone is one base distant.

The library relied on 5' RACE. For sequencing, an Illumina HiSeq 2500 was employed. The second PCR ran for about 6 to 12 cycles and used a J-beta primer mix along with a sample-barcoded 5' primer. A unique molecular identifier was introduced onto each TCR beta cDNA molecule by a template-switch 5' adaptor carrying 12 random nucleotides. Each sample yielded at least 2.5 million CDR3-containing paired-end reads. First-strand cDNA synthesis was performed from all RNA using the Mint cDNA synthesis kit, with priming by a TRBC-specific oligonucleotide. Following uracil-DNA glycosylase treatment, a first 18-cycle PCR with universal primers M1SS and BC2_uni_R was performed on all cDNA. Processing in the source paper ran as follows. Normalization of each sample was performed by random selection of 1 million high-quality reads, each carrying a distinct molecular identifier. Instead of being binned into consensus sequences, reads that shared molecular identifiers were thrown out. MiTCR, set to a Q25 quality threshold and the strictest error-elimination algorithm, was used for CDR3 identification, clonotype clustering and error correction. A nonparametric unseen species model with Euler transformation was used to estimate lower-bound total TCR beta diversity. TCRdb passed the public sequencing reads through fastp at Q25 and MiXCR, retaining productive beta sequences. Under each unique CDR3 protein, matching rows form one entry showing the most common genes and DNA. The V and J calls reflect TCRdb's pipeline rather than the authors' work. This sample lists around 710,000 distinct CDR3 sequences; more than 40% were detected once. 20% to 25% of the sample comes from the top ten.

The investigation overall reported the following: There was a strong correlation between observed TCR beta diversity and the percentage of naive T cells measured by flow cytometry. Donor CMV infection status was unknown, potentially confounding age-related changes in expanded clonotypes. Because profiling used bulk unsorted PBMCs, naive and antigen-experienced compartments could not be compared conclusively. Compared with the aged group, more naive CD4+ T cells, fewer expanded clones and increased TCR diversity were shown by the long-lived group, suggesting age selection. As age increased, observed TCR beta diversity per million T cells dropped in a roughly linear way, and a significant reduction was already evident by age 40. Estimates of total diversity based on one million sequenced T cells were regarded as lower bounds and as underestimates.

Sequences DFQATT (CDR1) and SNEGSKA (CDR2) are obtained from the germline V gene (reference sequence). Including cysteine and phenylalanine, the CDR3 has 14 amino acids. CDR3 DNA is the only sequence kept; it has 42 bases, read in frame from the first base. The V and J ends are trimmed by 3 bases and 13 bases, leaving 22 bases between them. Systemically healthy Caucasian individuals from Russia, approximately 39 in total and aged about 6 to 95 years, were included as donors. Each donor gave about 9.8 milliliters of peripheral blood, drawn into EDTA-treated Vacutainer tubes. Ficoll-Paque density-gradient centrifugation was used to isolate PBMCs, with at least 6.5 million per sample. Trizol reagent was used to extract total RNA from PBMCs, with at least 5 micrograms per sample. The percentages of naive CD45RAhigh/CD27high T cells were determined by flow cytometry on a PBMC aliquot from every donor.

Recombination joined TRBV20-1 with TRBJ2-4; the D gene is possibly TRBD2, with 6 bases matching. The sequenced sample was blood. This TCR was recovered from a woman aged 60 to 75 in good health. The nucleotides read TGCAGTGCTAGCGGGAGCTCTTACATCAATGAGCAGTACTTC. It is translated as CSASGSSYINEQYF.